These T cell receptor beta chains were read from a single sample in a study of blood T cell repertoires in COVID-19. Clones were sequenced by immunoSEQ multiplex PCR, and TCRdb holds only the in-frame ones, with some missing. The table lists approximately 300,000 clones, roughly nine tenths of them singletons, with around a sixth in the top ten. Sequencing input: PBMCs or T cells enriched from blood (not recorded which). The receptors originated from a woman in her twenties or thirties who had recovered from COVID-19. Both conserved end residues are part of each CDR3. A D gene is named only where the DNA matches it firmly. Clone size is not always given. Where it is, it says once, few, many or a class for expanded clones.

abundance,j_gene,v_gene,d_gene,CDR3aa,CDR3nt
-,TRBJ2-1,TRBV27,TRBD1,CASTAGTGGYNEQFF,TGTGCCAGCACCGCCGGGACAGGGGGATACAATGAGCAGTTCTTC
-,TRBJ2-7,TRBV5-1,TRBD1,CASSPTGGRSYEQYF,TGCGCCAGCAGCCCTACAGGGGGCAGGTCCTACGAGCAGTACTTC
-,TRBJ2-1,TRBV11-2,-,CASSLLAQLGEQFF,TGTGCCAGCAGCCTCTTAGCACAACTAGGGGAGCAGTTCTTC
-,TRBJ1-5,TRBV2,-,CASSTGHSNQPQHF,TGTGCCAGCAGTACAGGGCATAGCAATCAGCCCCAGCATTTT
-,TRBJ2-7,TRBV10-3,-,CAISRTTVSSYEQYF,TGTGCCATCAGCCGGACTACCGTGAGCTCCTACGAGCAGTACTTC
-,TRBJ1-1,TRBV10-3,TRBD1,CAISGQGLPRMNTEAFF,TGTGCCATCAGTGGACAGGGTCTACCCCGGATGAACACTGAAGCTTTCTTT
-,TRBJ1-5,TRBV7-8,TRBD1,CASSLRTGSNQPQHF,TGTGCCAGCAGCTTACGGACAGGGAGCAATCAGCCCCAGCATTTT
once,TRBJ1-3,TRBV19,-,CASSKVPGLGNTIYF,TGTGCCAGTAGTAAGGTTCCAGGGCTTGGAAACACCATATATTTT
once,TRBJ2-3,TRBV7-9,TRBD2,CASSLGLAGGPTDTQYF,TGTGCCAGCAGCTTAGGTCTAGCGGGGGGTCCCACAGATACGCAGTATTTT
-,TRBJ1-5,TRBV15,-,CATSRDRGAGIQPQHF,TGTGCCACCAGCAGAGATCGGGGGGCAGGGATTCAGCCCCAGCATTTT
-,TRBJ1-2,TRBV6-2/TRBV6-3,-,CASSWSSHGYTF,TGTGCCAGCAGTTGGAGCTCCCATGGCTACACCTTC
-,TRBJ2-4,TRBV24-1,-,CATSTGLQNIQYF,TGTGCCACCAGTACAGGGCTACAAAACATTCAGTACTTC
-,TRBJ1-1,TRBV5-6,-,CASSFGRGTEAFF,TGTGCCAGCAGCTTTGGAAGGGGCACTGAAGCTTTCTTT
-,TRBJ2-3,TRBV7-2,-,CASSLNRGTDTQYF,TGTGCCAGCAGCCTAAACAGGGGCACAGATACGCAGTATTTT
once,TRBJ2-1,TRBV4-1,-,CASSQVGGRVRVAYNEQFF,TGCGCCAGCAGCCAAGTAGGGGGAAGGGTAAGGGTGGCCTACAATGAGCAGTTCTTC
once,TRBJ1-2,TRBV7-9,-,CASSALPVHYGYTF,TGTGCCAGCAGCGCGCTTCCCGTACACTATGGCTACACCTTC
-,TRBJ1-2,TRBV19,-,CASTDTGRGKDYGYTF,TGTGCCAGTACCGATACGGGGAGGGGAAAGGACTATGGCTACACCTTC
once,TRBJ2-4,TRBV19,TRBD1,CASSQTGLAKNIQYF,TGTGCCAGTAGTCAGACAGGGCTAGCCAAAAACATTCAGTACTTC
-,TRBJ1-3,TRBV5-5,-,CASSLANTIYF,TGTGCAAGCAGCTTAGCGAACACCATATATTTT
-,TRBJ2-5,TRBV20-1,-,CSGQLGETQYF,TGCAGTGGACAGCTCGGTGAGACCCAGTACTTC
-,TRBJ2-7,TRBV7-9,-,CASSFGLGLKRYEQYF,TGTGCCAGCAGCTTTGGTCTGGGGCTGAAAAGATACGAGCAGTACTTC
-,TRBJ2-7,TRBV5-1,-,CASSLVAYEQYF,TGCGCCAGCAGCTTGGTCGCCTACGAGCAGTACTTC
-,TRBJ2-5,TRBV28,TRBD2,CASSRLGAGAFETQYF,TGTGCCAGCAGCCGACTGGGAGCGGGGGCTTTCGAGACCCAGTACTTC
-,TRBJ2-1,TRBV7-8,TRBD1,CASSLYRGNEQFF,TGTGCCAGCAGCTTATACAGGGGCAATGAGCAGTTCTTC
-,TRBJ2-7,TRBV5-4,TRBD1,CASSLAGGTSYEQYF,TGTGCCAGCAGCTTGGCAGGGGGTACCTCCTACGAGCAGTACTTC
-,TRBJ1-2,TRBV6-2/TRBV6-3,TRBD1,CASSNRQGGTNYLGYTF,TGTGCCAGCAGTAATCGACAGGGGGGTACTAATTATCTCGGCTACACCTTC
-,TRBJ2-1,TRBV15,TRBD2,CATSRTAGVRSSNEQFF,TGTGCCACCAGCAGAACGGCGGGAGTAAGGTCTAGCAATGAGCAGTTCTTC
-,TRBJ1-2,TRBV5-7,-,CASSSAAGIGLVGYTF,TGTGCCAGCAGCTCAGCTGCGGGGATCGGGCTGGTTGGCTACACCTTC
-,TRBJ2-6,TRBV5-5,TRBD1,CASSLAGQGGVSGANVLTF,TGTGCCAGCAGCTTGGCCGGACAGGGAGGTGTCTCTGGGGCCAACGTCCTGACTTTC
-,TRBJ1-6,TRBV19,-,CASSIDPTDSYSPLHF,TGTGCCAGTAGTATAGATCCCACGGACAGCTATTCACCCCTCCACTTT
-,TRBJ1-4,TRBV6-2/TRBV6-3,TRBD1,CASSPTGSARDRGEKLFF,TGTGCCAGCAGCCCCACGGGAAGCGCACGGGACAGGGGTGAAAAACTGTTTTTT
-,TRBJ2-2,TRBV6-5,-,CASSLVTGELFF,TGTGCCAGCAGCCTAGTAACCGGGGAGCTGTTTTTT
-,TRBJ1-4,TRBV5-4,-,CASSWGGDATNEKLFF,TGTGCCAGCAGCTGGGGAGGGGATGCAACTAATGAAAAACTGTTTTTT
-,TRBJ2-1,TRBV4-3,TRBD2,CASSQGVGTKNEQFF,TGCGCCAGCAGCCAAGGGGTCGGGACTAAAAATGAGCAGTTCTTC
-,TRBJ1-6,TRBV5-1,-,CASRGQGVSSPLHF,TGCGCCAGCAGAGGGCAGGGTGTGAGTTCACCCCTCCACTTT
-,TRBJ2-6,TRBV11-2,-,CASSSTTYGANVLTF,TGTGCCAGCAGCTCAACTACTTATGGGGCCAACGTCCTGACTTTC
-,TRBJ2-3,TRBV27,-,CASSPRQVLADTQYF,TGTGCCAGCAGTCCCCGACAGGTCCTGGCGGATACGCAGTATTTT
once,TRBJ2-2,TRBV9,TRBD1,CASSGTGGTGELFF,TGTGCCAGCAGCGGGACAGGGGGTACCGGGGAGCTGTTTTTT
-,TRBJ2-5,TRBV18,TRBD2,CASSRERGPTGGTQYF,TGTGCCAGCTCACGAGAGCGGGGGCCAACCGGGGGTACCCAGTACTTC